Each of the 24 T cell receptor beta chains below was sequenced from the same sample in a study of human T cells and chemical hapten exposure. Time point: pre-sensitization, week 0. Regarding treatment: therapeutic diphenylcyclopropenone sensitization with weekly scalp DPC. TCRdb analysed the RACE reads with MiXCR anew, one entry per CDR3 protein. Of approximately 79,000 distinct CDR3 sequences listed, roughly 8.5% are singletons. Sequenced material: whole blood, taken in connection with sensitization to the hapten diphenylcyclopropenone (DPC). Source of these receptors: a man in his forties or fifties with alopecia areata. Some clones in this sample may be carry-over from other donors' samples.

The rearrangement uses TRBV14 and TRBJ1-5; TRBD1 aligns across 7 bases. The CDR3 contains 14 residues. The V and J ends lost 1 base and 7 bases, in that order; junction bases with no gene match: 4. The V gene's germline CDR1 is SGHDN and CDR2 FVKESK. CDR3 nucleotide sequence: TGTGCCAGCAGCCAAGCGGGACAGCGACAGCCCCAGCATTTT. This gives the protein CASSQAGQRQPQHF.

This clonotype was observed at least ten times. The chain carries TRBV6-2 or TRBV6-3 and TRBJ2-7, with 11 bases identical to TRBD2. There are 17 residues in the CDR3. Germline-derived CDR1 and CDR2 are MNHEY and SVGEGT. Trimming removed 2 bases from V and 0 bases from J; junction bases left unmatched: 6. The CDR3 nucleotides are TGTGCCAGCAGTTACGCATCGACTAGCGGGGACTCCTACGAGCAGTACTTC. This codes for CASSYASTSGDSYEQYF.

The J gene is TRBJ1-6, the V gene TRBV7-2; D not resolved. Trimming pared 0 bases from V and 8 bases from J, leaving 11 bases between. CDR1 is SGHTA, CDR2 FQGNSA, per germline. CDR3 length equals 15 residues. CDR3 in DNA: TGTGCCAGCAGCTTAGCGATAGGCCGTGATTCACCCCTCCACTTT. This encodes CASSLAIGRDSPLHF. Looking up the rest from reference TRBV7-2 and TRBJ1-6 gives the full variable domain: GAGVSQSPSNKVTEKGKDVELRCDPISGHTALYWYRQSLGQGLEFLIYFQGNSAPDKSGLPSDRFSAERTGGSVSTLTIQRTQQEDSAVYLCASSLAIGRDSPLHFGNGTRLTVT.

The table lists this clonotype with a few counts. The chain has TRBV7-9 and TRBJ2-7; 9 positions match TRBD2. The CDR3 has 19 residues. Unmatched junction bases numbered 19, after V lost 4 bases and J lost 3 bases. Germline assignment: CDR1 SEHNR and CDR2 FQNEAQ (reference sequence). CDR3 residues: CASSSTPLGRLAENYEQYV. The CDR3 DNA reads as TGTGCCAGCAGCTCCACCCCCCTTGGAAGACTAGCGGAGAACTACGAGCAGTACGTC.

This clonotype was counted at least ten times. The V gene is TRBV28, the J gene TRBJ2-3; D remains unclear. V was shortened by 8 bases and J by 4 bases, with 4 bases between the two germline ends. The germline V gene encodes CDR1 MDHEN and CDR2 SYDVKM. CDR3 size: 10 residues. The CDR3 DNA sequence: TGTGCCAGCGTTGCAGATACGCAGTATTTT. This translates into CASVADTQYF. The whole variable domain, filled in from reference TRBV28 and TRBJ2-3, reads DVKVTQSSRYLVKRTGEKVFLECVQDMDHENMFWYRQDPGLGLRLIYFSYDVKMKEKGDIPEGYSVSREKKERFSLILESASTNQTSMYLCASVADTQYFGPGTRLTVL.

The sample holds many counts of this clonotype. The chain has TRBV5-6 and TRBJ1-5; 7 nucleotides align to TRBD1. With 0 bases clipped from V and 4 bases from J, the junction kept 13 bases outside the gene matches. CDR1 and CDR2 (germline): SGHDT, YYEEEE. The CDR3 totals 18 residues. The CDR3 sequence: CASSLAGQGGWGNQPQHF. CDR3 nucleotide sequence: TGTGCCAGCAGCTTGGCGGGGCAGGGGGGTTGGGGAAATCAGCCCCAGCATTTT.

Many counts were recorded for this clonotype. The rearrangement uses TRBV6-2 or TRBV6-3 and TRBJ1-2, with no clear D. Looked up from germline, CDR1 is MNHEY and CDR2 is SVGEGT. The CDR3 runs 10 residues. The V end lost 10 bases, the J end lost 4 bases, and 7 bases lay between the germline ends. The CDR3 here is CATRSYGYTF. CDR3 sequence (DNA): TGTGCCACCCGGAGCTATGGCTACACCTTC.

A few counts support this clonotype. The V and J genes are TRBV14 and TRBJ1-6; no reliable D call. The V gene's germline CDR1 is SGHDN and CDR2 FVKESK. The CDR3 has 13 residues. The V end lost 1 base, the J end lost 8 bases, and 6 bases lay between the germline ends. The CDR3 DNA sequence: TGTGCCAGCAGCCAAGTAATTGATTCACCCCTCCACTTT. Translating it yields CASSQVIDSPLHF.

The table lists this clonotype with a few counts. The V gene is TRBV6-6, the J gene TRBJ2-1, with 7 bases aligning to TRBD2. Trimming took 10 bases from V and 13 from J; bases not matched to a gene: 13. This CDR3 spans 12 amino acids. CDR1 MNHNY and CDR2 SVGAGI come from the germline V gene (reference sequence). CDR3 sequence reads: CATRYSGTPQFF. As DNA, the CDR3 is TGTGCCACCCGGTACAGCGGGACTCCTCAGTTCTTC.

The J gene is TRBJ1-6, the V gene TRBV3-1, with D tentatively TRBD1 (6 bases). The CDR3 covers 19 residues. Germline values: CDR1 LGHDT, CDR2 YNNKEL (reference sequence). The V end was cut by 1 base, the J end by 0 bases, with 16 bases between. The CDR3 spells CASSQVRTGLSSYNSPLHF. The CDR3 nucleotides are TGTGCCAGCAGCCAAGTAAGAACAGGGTTGAGCTCCTATAATTCACCCCTCCACTTT.

The sample holds many counts of this clonotype. The chain couples TRBV30 to TRBJ1-5; 8 bases fit TRBD1. This CDR3 region has 16 residues. The V and J ends lost 2 bases and 7 bases, in that order; junction bases with no gene match: 13. Germline V CDR1 and CDR2: GTSNPN, SVGIG (reference sequence). In DNA, the CDR3 is TGTGCCTGGAGTCGCCGGTGGACAGGGAGCGGGCAGCCCCAGCATTTT. Translating gives CAWSRRWTGSGQPQHF.

This clonotype occurred many times. The chain couples TRBV28 to TRBJ2-1, with 11 bases fitting TRBD2. CDR1 is MDHEN, CDR2 SYDVKM, per germline. Trimming took 7 bases from V and 2 from J; bases not matched to a gene: 16. The CDR3 contains 19 residues. CDR3 bases: TGTGCCAGCAATGGCTGGGGTAGCGGGAGGGCGGCGCCCTACAATGAGCAGTTCTTC. Its translation is CASNGWGSGRAAPYNEQFF.

This clonotype was seen only a few times. The CDR3 DNA reads as TGCAGTGCTCCCCTTGCGGGAGGTCCAGATACGCAGTATTTT. Translated, it gives CSAPLAGGPDTQYF. The chain is built from TRBV20-1 and TRBJ2-3; 8 bases line up with TRBD2. Losses at the gene ends were 5 bases for V and 4 bases for J; bases not matched to a gene: 8. CDR1 is DFQATT and CDR2 is SNEGSKA in the germline V gene (reference sequence). This CDR3 comprises 14 residues.

This clonotype was seen a few times. The chain has TRBV7-2 and TRBJ1-5; D gene unclear. The CDR3 spans 14 residues. Trimming removed 6 bases from V and 3 bases from J, with 12 bases in between. Germline lookup yields CDR1 SGHTA and CDR2 FQGNSA. The CDR3 DNA sequence: TGTGCCAGCAGGGGTCCGGGCTACAATCAGCCCCAGCATTTT. Residues: CASRGPGYNQPQHF.

The chain combines TRBV30 with TRBJ2-7; tentative D call: TRBD2 (5 bases). The CDR3 has 15 residues. V was cut by 2 bases and J by 1 base, with 15 bases left in between. The germline CDR1 and CDR2 sequences are GTSNPN and SVGIG (reference sequence). CDR3 DNA: TGTGCCTGGAGTCGTCGGCGGGTAGGATCCTACGAGCAGTACTTC. Its protein product is CAWSRRRVGSYEQYF.

This clonotype was observed many times. The chain is built from TRBV28 and TRBJ1-1; no clear D. This CDR3 spans 14 amino acids. V shed 7 bases and J shed 3 bases, with 15 bases lying between them. From germline, CDR1 is MDHEN and CDR2 SYDVKM. The DNA of the CDR3 is TGTGCCAGCACCTTCCCCGATCGGTACACTGAAGCTTTCTTT. As protein: CASTFPDRYTEAFF.

The rearrangement joins TRBV30 to TRBJ1-2; 8 bases map to TRBD1. The germline V gene encodes CDR1 GTSNPN and CDR2 SVGIG (reference sequence). The CDR3 sequence is 15 residues long. The V gene end was trimmed by 0 bases and the J gene end by 2 bases; junction bases not matched to a gene: 5. CDR3 sequence reads: CAWSVQGQGNYGYTF. The CDR3 DNA sequence: TGTGCCTGGAGTGTACAAGGACAGGGAAACTATGGCTACACCTTC.

This clonotype was seen only a few times. This chain connects TRBV28 to TRBJ2-5; TRBD2 agrees at 7 bases. The CDR3 sequence is 17 residues long. CDR1 MDHEN and CDR2 SYDVKM come from the germline V gene. The V gene end was trimmed by 0 bases and the J gene end by 0 bases; junction bases not matched to a gene: 7. CDR3 bases: TGTGCCAGCAGTTTATGGTCTAGCGGAGAGTACCAAGAGACCCAGTACTTC. This translates into CASSLWSSGEYQETQYF.

CDR3 nucleotides: TGTGCCATCAGTTTAGCGGGAAGGAGCCAGGATACGCAGTATTTT. Translation gives CAISLAGRSQDTQYF. V and J are TRBV10-3 and TRBJ2-3, with TRBD2 identical over 8 bases. Trimming cost V 5 bases and J 6 bases; bases outside gene matches: 10. The germline V gene has CDR1 ENHRY and CDR2 SYGVKD. This CDR3 contains 15 residues.

In this sample, this clonotype turned up a few times. This chain connects TRBV13 to TRBJ2-7; D is undetermined. The CDR3 has 13 residues. V lost 5 bases and J lost 4, with 12 bases in between. Germline CDR1 is PRHDT and CDR2 is FYEKMQ (reference sequence). The CDR3: CASSIGRVYEQYV. In DNA, the CDR3 is TGTGCCAGCAGCATCGGACGAGTTTACGAGCAGTACGTC.

This chain joins TRBV7-3 and TRBJ1-2; 10 nucleotides match TRBD1. Germline V gives CDR1 SGHTA, CDR2 FQGTGA. This CDR3 is built from 13 residues. Trimming removed 8 bases from V and 7 bases from J; junction bases left unmatched: 7. The CDR3 DNA reads as TGTGCCAGCGGCCCCGGGACAGGGGCTGGCTACACCTTC. Amino acid sequence: CASGPGTGAGYTF.

This clonotype was seen repeatedly, ten times or more. The genes are TRBV14 and TRBJ2-2; D is possibly TRBD1 (5 bases). CDR1 is SGHDN and CDR2 is FVKESK in the germline V gene. The CDR3 is 14 residues long. The V and J ends lost 1 base and 7 bases respectively, with 10 bases between them. CDR3 sequence reads: CASSQVQVYGELFF. The CDR3 DNA sequence: TGTGCCAGCAGCCAAGTACAGGTTTACGGGGAGCTGTTTTTT.

This clonotype came up many times. This chain uses TRBV28 with TRBJ2-7; D remains unclear. Germline V CDR1 and CDR2: MDHEN, SYDVKM. This CDR3 spans 11 amino acids. V lost 8 bases, J lost 3 bases, and 8 bases lay in between. For the CDR3, the DNA is TGTGCCAGCCTCGGGCGCTACGAGCAGTACTTC. Translation: CASLGRYEQYF.

A few counts support this clonotype. V is TRBV14 and J is TRBJ2-3, with TRBD2 as a possible D gene (6 bases). CDR3 length equals 16 residues. Germline V lookup: CDR1 SGHDN, CDR2 FVKESK. The V and J ends lost 6 bases and 4 bases respectively, with 20 bases between them. The CDR3 bases are TGTGCCAGCAGTCTGGACTACCCTTCTCCCGCAGATACGCAGTATTTT. Protein: CASSLDYPSPADTQYF.